These T cell receptor beta chains were read from a single sample in a study of Ad26.COV2.S vaccination and SARS-CoV-2 variants. Produced via immunoSEQ multiplex PCR; TCRdb's table is partial and in-frame only. The sample has about 390,000 clones; 70% to 90% are singletons. The sequencing used peripheral blood, collected in a trial of Ad26.COV2.S vaccine versus placebo. The receptor source for this set is a person aged 18-65 years who received the Ad26.COV2.S COVID-19 vaccine or a placebo. Each CDR3 is given with its conserved first and last residue. A D gene is named only where the DNA matches it firmly. Expanded clones are given a class, and other clones once, few, many or no size at all.

size,J,D,V,DNA,CDR3
-,TRBJ2-7,-,TRBV4-3,TGCGCCAGCAGCCAAGATTTGGGGAGCTACGAGCAGTACTTC,CASSQDLGSYEQYF
once,TRBJ1-2,TRBD1,TRBV29-1,TGCAGCGTTCCGGACAGGGGGCGTTATGGCTACACCTTC,CSVPDRGRYGYTF
-,TRBJ1-3,-,TRBV5-4,TGTGCCAGCAGCCCCCAGGGTCGGGGAGGAAACACCATATATTTT,CASSPQGRGGNTIYF
-,TRBJ2-5,TRBD1,TRBV5-5,TGTGCCAGCAGCTTCCGGACAGGGGGCGGGGGAGAGACCCAGTACTTC,CASSFRTGGGGETQYF
-,TRBJ1-5,TRBD1,TRBV6-1,TGTGCCAGCAGTGAGCTGACAGGGGGCCGGAGTCAGCCCCAGCATTTT,CASSELTGGRSQPQHF
-,TRBJ2-5,-,TRBV3-1/TRBV3-2,TGTGCCAGCAGCCAAGCGGGACCCATCACCACAACCCAGTACTTC,CASSQAGPITTTQYF
-,TRBJ2-7,TRBD1,TRBV27,TGTGCCAGCAGCCGACAGGGCGGGTACGAGCAGTACTTC,CASSRQGGYEQYF
-,TRBJ1-5,-,TRBV24-1,TGTGCCACCAGTGACCCTAAGGACGGAACCGCGGCGGCCCAGCATTTT,CATSDPKDGTAAAQHF
few,TRBJ2-7,-,TRBV5-1,TGCGCCAGCAGCTCCGGTTATGGCTACGAGCAGTACTTC,CASSSGYGYEQYF
-,TRBJ2-5,TRBD1,TRBV20-1,TGCAGTCCAGGGGGCGTGGAGACCCAGTACTTC,CSPGGVETQYF
-,TRBJ1-1,TRBD1,TRBV5-1,TGCGCCAGCAGCTTTGGACAGGGCGCTGAAGCTTTCTTT,CASSFGQGAEAFF
-,TRBJ1-2,TRBD1,TRBV3-1/TRBV3-2,TGTGCCAGCAGCCAAGCAGCGACAGGGAAGTACACCTTC,CASSQAATGKYTF